This T cell receptor beta chain was captured in a study of cytotoxic CD8 clonotypes in ibrutinib-treated CLL. The overall study: Outcomes included some 24 partial and 2 complete responses; after median 68 months, approximately 14 stayed remitted and approximately 12 progressed.

Study results and caveats: The study found clonality rose at ibrutinib response, then fell toward baseline at progression. Among the clonotypes, public ones were uncommon and contracted or held stable on treatment.

Points on this clone: The antigen remains undetermined.

Trimming removed 3 bases from V and 8 bases from J, with 5 bases in between. The germline gives CDR1 LNHDA, CDR2 SQIVND (reference sequence). The CDR3 is made up of 11 amino acids. Sequencing used immunoSEQ multiplex PCR; TCRdb keeps in-frame clones, though not all of them. The table has tens of thousands of clones, about 72% seen once; the top ten hold around 45%. The chain employs TRBV19 and TRBJ2-4, with TRBD1 as a possible D gene (5 bases). The TCR originated in a human donor with chronic lymphocytic leukemia. The material sequenced was PBMCs, taken after 12 months of ibrutinib treatment. The CDR3: CASSMGHIQYF. The CDR3 DNA reads TGTGCCAGTAGTATGGGGCACATTCAGTACTTC.